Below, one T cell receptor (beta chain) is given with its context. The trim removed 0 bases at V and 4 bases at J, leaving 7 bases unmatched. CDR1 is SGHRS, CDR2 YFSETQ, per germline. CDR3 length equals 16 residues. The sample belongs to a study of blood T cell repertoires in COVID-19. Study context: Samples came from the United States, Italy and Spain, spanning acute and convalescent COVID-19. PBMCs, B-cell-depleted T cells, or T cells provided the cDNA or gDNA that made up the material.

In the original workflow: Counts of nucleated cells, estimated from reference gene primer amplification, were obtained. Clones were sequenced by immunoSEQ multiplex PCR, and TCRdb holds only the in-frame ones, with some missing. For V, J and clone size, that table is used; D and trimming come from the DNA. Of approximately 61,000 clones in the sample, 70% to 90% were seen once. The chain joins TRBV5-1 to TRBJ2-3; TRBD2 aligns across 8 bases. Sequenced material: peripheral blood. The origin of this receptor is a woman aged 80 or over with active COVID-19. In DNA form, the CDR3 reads TGCGCCAGCAGCTTGGCCGGGCGGGGGGCCCCAGATACGCAGTATTTT. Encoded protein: CASSLAGRGAPDTQYF.